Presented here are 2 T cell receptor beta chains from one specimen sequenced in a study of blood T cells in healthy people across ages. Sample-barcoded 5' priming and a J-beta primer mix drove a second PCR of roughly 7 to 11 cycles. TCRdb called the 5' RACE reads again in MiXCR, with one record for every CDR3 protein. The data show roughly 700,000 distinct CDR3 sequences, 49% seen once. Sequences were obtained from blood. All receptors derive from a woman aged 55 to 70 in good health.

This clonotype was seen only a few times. CDR3 in DNA: TGCAGTGCTCGGAGTCCCCTGGGGACTAGCGGTATTAACACCGGGGAGCTGTTTTTT. The encoded protein is CSARSPLGTSGINTGELFF. The V call is TRBV20-1, the J call TRBJ2-2; 11 nucleotides agree with TRBD2. There are 19 residues in the CDR3. With V trimmed by 5 bases and J by 2 bases, 16 bases remained unmatched. CDR1 is DFQATT and CDR2 is SNEGSKA in the germline V gene (reference sequence).

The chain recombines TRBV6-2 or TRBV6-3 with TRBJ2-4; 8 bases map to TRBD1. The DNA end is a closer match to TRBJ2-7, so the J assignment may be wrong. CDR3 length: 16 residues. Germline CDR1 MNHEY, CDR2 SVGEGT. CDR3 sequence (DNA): TGTGCCAGCAGTTACTCCCCCCTGACAGGGGCCTACGAGCAGTACTTC. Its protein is CASSYSPLTGAYEQYF.